This T cell receptor beta chain was observed in a study of T cell changes during pregnancy in multiple sclerosis (dated by TCRdb to the late 2010s). For the study in its entirety: The study looked at changes in the T cell repertoire across pregnancy in women with multiple sclerosis.

About this clone: It lacks a known antigen. Base qualities were left out, and no much larger clone turns up one base away. Other nucleotide sequences in the sample specify the same CDR3.

Library method: the immunoSEQ multiplex PCR assay. TCRdb carries this immuneACCESS record with in-frame sequences only. Its versions omit some clonotypes, under half of them owing to an unresolved V gene in the studies checked, with the rest unexplained. Here the sample has just over 80,000 clones; 90% to 95% occur a single time. The ten biggest clones cover under 1.2% of the sample. CDR1 is given as SGHRS and CDR2 as YFSETQ, both from the germline V gene. The CDR3 has 16 amino acids, counting the end cysteine and phenylalanine. This entry keeps only the CDR3 DNA: 48 bases, framed from base 1. V is shortened by 0 bases, J by 0 bases, and the region joining them spans 10 bases.

The receptor comes from a female donor with multiple sclerosis, enrolled in a pregnancy study. The specimen was peripheral blood, collected in the second trimester of pregnancy. The chain uses TRBV5-1 and TRBJ2-1; TRBD2 is perhaps the D gene, given 6 matching bases. The nucleotide sequence is TGCGCCAGCAGCTTGGTAGCGGTGAGCTCCTACAATGAGCAGTTCTTC. Its translation reads: CASSLVAVSSYNEQFF.